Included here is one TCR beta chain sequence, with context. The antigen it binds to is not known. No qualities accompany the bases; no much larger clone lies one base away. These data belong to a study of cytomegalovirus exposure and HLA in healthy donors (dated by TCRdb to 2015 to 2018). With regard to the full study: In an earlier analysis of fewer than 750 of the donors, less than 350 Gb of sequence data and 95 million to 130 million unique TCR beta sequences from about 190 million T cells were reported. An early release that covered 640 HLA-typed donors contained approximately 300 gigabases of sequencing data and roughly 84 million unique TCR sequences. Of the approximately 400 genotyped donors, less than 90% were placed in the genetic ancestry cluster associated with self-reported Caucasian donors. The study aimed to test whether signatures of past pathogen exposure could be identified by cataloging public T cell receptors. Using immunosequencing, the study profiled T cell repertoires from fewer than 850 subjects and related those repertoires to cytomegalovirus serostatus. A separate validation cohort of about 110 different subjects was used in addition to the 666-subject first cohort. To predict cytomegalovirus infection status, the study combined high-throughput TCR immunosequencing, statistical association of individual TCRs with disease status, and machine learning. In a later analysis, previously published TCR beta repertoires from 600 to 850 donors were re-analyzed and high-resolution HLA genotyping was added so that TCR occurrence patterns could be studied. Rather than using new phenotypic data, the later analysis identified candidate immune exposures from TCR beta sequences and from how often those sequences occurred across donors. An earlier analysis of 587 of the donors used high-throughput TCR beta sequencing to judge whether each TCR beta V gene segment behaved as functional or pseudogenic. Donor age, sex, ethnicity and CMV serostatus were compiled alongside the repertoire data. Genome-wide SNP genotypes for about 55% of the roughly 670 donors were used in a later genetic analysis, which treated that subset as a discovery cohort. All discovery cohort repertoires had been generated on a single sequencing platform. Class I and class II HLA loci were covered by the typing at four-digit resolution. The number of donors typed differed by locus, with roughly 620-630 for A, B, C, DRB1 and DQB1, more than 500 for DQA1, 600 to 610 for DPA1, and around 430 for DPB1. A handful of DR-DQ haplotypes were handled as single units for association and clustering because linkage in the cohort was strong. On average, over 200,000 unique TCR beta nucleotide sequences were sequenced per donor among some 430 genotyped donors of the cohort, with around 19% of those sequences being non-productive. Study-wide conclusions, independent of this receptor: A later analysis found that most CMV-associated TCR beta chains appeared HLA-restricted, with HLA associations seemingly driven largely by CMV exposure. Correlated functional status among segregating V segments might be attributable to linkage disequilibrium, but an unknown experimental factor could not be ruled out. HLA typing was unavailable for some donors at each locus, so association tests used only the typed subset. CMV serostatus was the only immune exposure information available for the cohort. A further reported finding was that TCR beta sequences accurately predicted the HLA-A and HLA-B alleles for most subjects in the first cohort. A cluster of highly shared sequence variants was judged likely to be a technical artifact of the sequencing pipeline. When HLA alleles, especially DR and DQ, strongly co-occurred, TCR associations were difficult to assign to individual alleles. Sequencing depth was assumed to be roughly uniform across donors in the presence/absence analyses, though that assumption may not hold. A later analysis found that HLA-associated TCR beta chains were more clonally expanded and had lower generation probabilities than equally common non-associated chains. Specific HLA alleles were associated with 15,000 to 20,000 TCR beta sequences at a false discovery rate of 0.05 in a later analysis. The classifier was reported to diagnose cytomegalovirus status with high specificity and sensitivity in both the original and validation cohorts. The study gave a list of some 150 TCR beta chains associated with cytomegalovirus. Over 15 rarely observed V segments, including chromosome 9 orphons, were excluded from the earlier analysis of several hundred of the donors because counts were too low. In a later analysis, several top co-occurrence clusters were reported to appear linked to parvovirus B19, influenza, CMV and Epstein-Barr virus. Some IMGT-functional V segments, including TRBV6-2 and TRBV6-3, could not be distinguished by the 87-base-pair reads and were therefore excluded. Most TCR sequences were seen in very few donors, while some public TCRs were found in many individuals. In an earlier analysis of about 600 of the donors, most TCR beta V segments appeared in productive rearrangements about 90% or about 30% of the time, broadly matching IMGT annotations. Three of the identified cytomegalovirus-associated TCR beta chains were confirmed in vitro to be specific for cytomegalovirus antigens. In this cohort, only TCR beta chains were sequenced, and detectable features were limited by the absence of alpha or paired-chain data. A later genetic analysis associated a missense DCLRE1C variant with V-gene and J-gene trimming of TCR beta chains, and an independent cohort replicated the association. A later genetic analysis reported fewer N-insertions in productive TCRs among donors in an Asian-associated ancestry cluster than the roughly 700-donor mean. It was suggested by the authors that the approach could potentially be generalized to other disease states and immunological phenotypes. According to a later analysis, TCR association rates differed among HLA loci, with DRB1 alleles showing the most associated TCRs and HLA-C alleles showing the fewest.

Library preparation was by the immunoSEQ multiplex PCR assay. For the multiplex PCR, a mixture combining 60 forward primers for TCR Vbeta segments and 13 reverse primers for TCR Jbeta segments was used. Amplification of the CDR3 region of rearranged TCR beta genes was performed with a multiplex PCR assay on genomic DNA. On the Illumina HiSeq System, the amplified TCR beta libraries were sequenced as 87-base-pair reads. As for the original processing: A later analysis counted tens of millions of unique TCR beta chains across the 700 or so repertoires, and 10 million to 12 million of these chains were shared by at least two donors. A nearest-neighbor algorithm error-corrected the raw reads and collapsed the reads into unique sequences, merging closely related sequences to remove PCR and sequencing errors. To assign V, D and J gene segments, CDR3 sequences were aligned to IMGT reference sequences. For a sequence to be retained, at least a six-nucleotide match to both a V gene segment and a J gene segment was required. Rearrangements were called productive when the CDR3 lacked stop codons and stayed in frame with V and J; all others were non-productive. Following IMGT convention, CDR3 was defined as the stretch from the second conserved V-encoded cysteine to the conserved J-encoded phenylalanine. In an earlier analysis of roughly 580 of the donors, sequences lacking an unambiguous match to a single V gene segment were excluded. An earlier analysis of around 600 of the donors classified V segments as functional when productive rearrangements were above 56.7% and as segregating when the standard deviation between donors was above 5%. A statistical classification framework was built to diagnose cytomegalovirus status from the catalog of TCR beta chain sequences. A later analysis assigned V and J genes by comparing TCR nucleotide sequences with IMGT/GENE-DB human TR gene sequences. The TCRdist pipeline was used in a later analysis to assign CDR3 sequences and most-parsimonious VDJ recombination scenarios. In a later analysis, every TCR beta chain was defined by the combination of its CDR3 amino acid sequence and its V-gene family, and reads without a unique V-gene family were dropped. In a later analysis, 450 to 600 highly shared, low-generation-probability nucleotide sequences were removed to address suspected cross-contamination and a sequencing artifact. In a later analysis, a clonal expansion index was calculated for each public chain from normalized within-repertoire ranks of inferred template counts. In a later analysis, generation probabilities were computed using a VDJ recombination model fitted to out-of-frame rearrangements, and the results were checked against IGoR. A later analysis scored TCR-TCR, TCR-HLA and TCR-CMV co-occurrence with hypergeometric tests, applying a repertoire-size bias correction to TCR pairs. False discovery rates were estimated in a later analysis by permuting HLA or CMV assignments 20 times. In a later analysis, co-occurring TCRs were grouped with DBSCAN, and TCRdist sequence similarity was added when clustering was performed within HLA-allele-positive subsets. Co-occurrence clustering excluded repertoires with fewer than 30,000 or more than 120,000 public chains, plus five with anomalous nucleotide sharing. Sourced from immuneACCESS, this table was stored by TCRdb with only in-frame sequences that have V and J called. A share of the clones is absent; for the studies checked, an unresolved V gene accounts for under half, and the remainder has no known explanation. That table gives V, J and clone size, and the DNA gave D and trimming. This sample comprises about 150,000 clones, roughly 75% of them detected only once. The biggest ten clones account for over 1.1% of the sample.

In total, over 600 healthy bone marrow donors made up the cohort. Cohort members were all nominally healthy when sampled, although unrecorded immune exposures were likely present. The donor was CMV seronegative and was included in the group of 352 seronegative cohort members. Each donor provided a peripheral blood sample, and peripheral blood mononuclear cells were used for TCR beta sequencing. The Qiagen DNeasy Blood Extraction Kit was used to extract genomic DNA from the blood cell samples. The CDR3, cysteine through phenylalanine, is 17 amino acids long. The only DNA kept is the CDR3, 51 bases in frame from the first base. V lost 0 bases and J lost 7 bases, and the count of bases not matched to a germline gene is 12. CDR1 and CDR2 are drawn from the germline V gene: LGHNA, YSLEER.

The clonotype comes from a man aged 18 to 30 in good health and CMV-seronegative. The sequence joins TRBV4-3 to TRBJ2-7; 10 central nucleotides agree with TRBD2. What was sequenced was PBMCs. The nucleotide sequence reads TGCGCCAGCAGCCAAGATTCTAGCGGGGGCACGGTGGGAGAGCAGTACTTC. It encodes CASSQDSSGGTVGEQYF.